This TCR beta chain appears in the sequencing data of a study of T cell repertoires in ileal Crohn's disease. Study conclusions and caveats: Every patient over 26.8% clonality showed endoscopic recurrence. Compared with non-smokers, active smokers at surgery showed more clonal expansions. Mucosal expansions were suggested to be mainly CD8 T cells.

TCRdb's table, derived via immunoSEQ multiplex PCR, lists solely in-frame clones and lacks some. This sample carries roughly 7,200 clones, 65% to 85% of them seen once, and the ten largest clones take around 4.3%. In germline, CDR1 is MNHEY, CDR2 SVGAGI. After removal of 6 bases from V and 9 bases from J, the junction contained 13 bases not matched to a gene. This CDR3 is built from 15 residues. Of note for this clone: Antigen: not known.

This sequence was found in an adult with Crohn's disease. J is TRBJ1-2 and V is TRBV6-5; TRBD1 matches at 10 bases. The sample taken for sequencing was ileal tissue. The CDR3 region has the DNA TGTGCCAGCAGAAGACAGGGGGCGGAACGCGGGAGCTACACCTTC. It yields the protein CASRRQGAERGSYTF.